Presented here are 4 T cell receptor beta chains from one specimen sequenced in a study of blood T cell repertoires in COVID-19. Assay: immunoSEQ multiplex PCR; the TCRdb copy retains only in-frame clones and omits some. The sample carries 40,000 to 55,000 clones, roughly nine tenths recorded once. Source material: peripheral blood. Source of these receptors: a woman aged 80 or older with acute or convalescent COVID-19.

The V and J genes are TRBV4-2 and TRBJ2-3, with TRBD2 matching over 7 bases. Trimming at V came to 4 bases and at J to 2 bases, leaving 6 bases not matched to a gene. This CDR3 comprises 15 residues. Per germline, CDR1 LGHNA and CDR2 YNFKEQ. In DNA, the CDR3 is TGTGCCAGCAGCCGTTTAGCGGGTCTCACAGATACGCAGTATTTT. Translated: CASSRLAGLTDTQYF.

J is TRBJ2-3 and V is TRBV5-4; 14 positions agree with TRBD2. The CDR3 is made up of 17 amino acids. The V segment lost 5 bases and the J segment 2 bases; nucleotides outside the gene matches: 7. CDR1 and CDR2 (germline): SGHNT, YYREEE (reference sequence). The CDR3 here is CASSRTSGGPITDTQYF. DNA for the CDR3: TGTGCCAGCAGTCGGACTAGCGGGGGGCCCATCACAGATACGCAGTATTTT.

The chain is built from TRBV7-9 and TRBJ1-5; possible D gene TRBD1, 5 bases. V was cut by 5 bases and J by 9 bases, with 14 bases left in between. The germline CDR1 and CDR2 sequences are SEHNR and FQNEAQ (reference sequence). The CDR3 totals 13 residues. Here the CDR3 DNA reads TGTGCCAGCAGCCCAGCCCGGGGGGGGCCCCAGCATTTT. It encodes CASSPARGGPQHF.

V is TRBV10-1 and J is TRBJ2-1; TRBD2 aligns across 9 bases. V dropped 2 bases and J dropped 8; count of bases not matched to a gene: 7. The CDR3 spans 15 residues. CDR1 and CDR2 from the germline V gene are WNHNN and SYGVQD (reference sequence). Here the CDR3 DNA reads TGCGCCAGCAGTGAGCGCGGGGGGGCCAAGGATGAGCAGTTCTTC. Translating gives CASSERGGAKDEQFF.